This TCR beta chain was captured in a study of T-cell reconstitution after alpha-beta-depleted transplantation in children. It was with unique molecular identifiers that the TCRbeta library was prepared. TCRdb called the PCR reads again in MiXCR, with one record for every CDR3 protein. The sample lists over 550,000 distinct CDR3 sequences; 8% to 11% were seen once. With 0 bases clipped from V and 3 bases from J, the junction kept 1 base outside the gene matches. CDR3 length: 16 amino acids. Germline loops: CDR1 SGHRS, CDR2 YFSETQ. The V call is TRBV5-1, the J call TRBJ2-1, with TRBD2 matching 12 bases. The sample was PBMCs from the stem cell graft donor, taken from the stem cell graft. The receptor's source is a human donor who donated a stem cell graft to a child with acute myeloid leukemia. The CDR3 here is CASSLASGRDYNEQFF. The CDR3 region has the DNA TGCGCCAGCAGCTTGGCTAGCGGGAGGGACTACAATGAGCAGTTCTTC.